The clone carrying this TCR beta chain appeared a few times. From the 5' RACE reads, TCRdb called clonotypes with MiXCR, one entry per CDR3 protein. The sample carries just under 45,000 distinct CDR3 sequences, approximately 10% recorded once. The data were obtained in a study of early T cells in non-severe SARS-CoV-2 infection. The germline V gene has CDR1 DFQATT and CDR2 SNEGSKA (reference sequence). After removal of 3 bases from V and 2 bases from J, the junction contained 2 bases not matched to a gene. The CDR3 is 14 residues long. The sample taken for sequencing was whole blood. The V and J genes are TRBV20-1 and TRBJ2-5, with TRBD2 identical over 11 bases. This sequence was found in an adult who was a healthcare worker with PCR-confirmed SARS-CoV-2 infection or an uninfected control (not recorded which). CDR3: CSARTSGEQETQYF. The CDR3 DNA reads TGCAGTGCTAGGACTAGCGGGGAGCAAGAGACCCAGTACTTC.